This TCR beta chain is from a study of intratumoral heterogeneity in liver cancer. Study overall: With a median age of about 58 years, most patients were men. General observations from the study: Tumor-infiltrating lymphocytes were acknowledged as under-represented in the sampling.

Generated by immunoSEQ multiplex PCR, the TCRdb table keeps only in-frame clones and is missing some. The sample includes around 5,900 clones, approximately 62% of them seen just once. As concerns this clone: Its specificity is not known.

V lost 8 bases to trimming and J lost 2 bases, with 9 bases between them. The CDR3 covers 13 residues. All patients had early-stage hepatocellular carcinoma and were untreated before surgical resection. Sampled areas showed no macroscopic evidence of necrosis or hemorrhage. This material consisted of tumor-adjacent normal tissue, taken before any cancer treatment. The source of this sequence is an older man with hepatocellular carcinoma. The chain carries TRBV12-3 or TRBV12-4 and TRBJ2-2; D is unclear. In DNA, the CDR3 is TGTGCCAGCTCGTGGGTTAACACCGGGGAGCTGTTTTTT. Translating it yields CASSWVNTGELFF.